This is a list of T cell receptor beta chains from one sample in a study of OX40 agonist ivuxolimab in advanced cancers. Here immunoSEQ multiplex PCR was the method, and the copy in TCRdb shows in-frame clones only, minus some. The profile shows around 92,000 clones, roughly 94% of them singletons. The material sequenced was CD4+ or CD8+ T cells sorted from blood, taken in a trial of the OX40 agonist ivuxolimab. The origin of the receptors is an adult with an advanced solid tumor such as melanoma, head and neck, liver or kidney cancer. Both conserved end residues are part of each CDR3. The order of the fields is CDR3 protein, CDR3 DNA, J gene, V gene, D gene, clone size. The D gene is left open where the match is weak. Size is stated for part of the rows, as once, few or many counts, or as a class when the clone is expanded.

CDR3aa: CASSPGLAAGELFF
CDR3nt: TGTGCCAGCAGCCCAGGACTAGCGGCCGGGGAGCTGTTTTTT
j_gene: TRBJ2-2
v_gene: TRBV7-2
d_gene: TRBD2
abundance: .

CDR3aa: CASSSVGGGIQPQHF
CDR3nt: TGTGCCAGCAGTTCGGTTGGGGGCGGGATTCAGCCCCAGCATTTT
j_gene: TRBJ1-5
v_gene: TRBV28
d_gene: .
abundance: .

CDR3aa: CASTTQGGGYTF
CDR3nt: TGTGCCAGTACCACACAGGGCGGGGGCTACACCTTC
j_gene: TRBJ1-2
v_gene: TRBV19
d_gene: .
abundance: once

CDR3aa: CASGRVTGYNEQFF
CDR3nt: TGTGCCAGCGGGAGGGTCACCGGCTACAATGAGCAGTTCTTC
j_gene: TRBJ2-1
v_gene: TRBV25-1
d_gene: TRBD2
abundance: .

CDR3aa: CASSLDGQANSPLHF
CDR3nt: TGTGCCAGCAGCTTAGACGGACAAGCCAATTCACCCCTCCACTTT
j_gene: TRBJ1-6
v_gene: TRBV7-2
d_gene: .
abundance: once

CDR3aa: CASLPSWGYNSPLHF
CDR3nt: TGTGCCAGCCTCCCCTCCTGGGGGTATAATTCACCCCTCCACTTT
j_gene: TRBJ1-6
v_gene: TRBV19
d_gene: .
abundance: .

CDR3aa: CASSPASGYEQYF
CDR3nt: TGTGCCAGCTCACCAGCTAGCGGCTACGAGCAGTACTTC
j_gene: TRBJ2-7
v_gene: TRBV18
d_gene: TRBD2
abundance: once

CDR3aa: CASSVAPTSGIFGEQFF
CDR3nt: TGTGCCAGCAGCGTTGCCCCCACTAGCGGGATTTTTGGTGAGCAGTTCTTC
j_gene: TRBJ2-1
v_gene: TRBV9
d_gene: TRBD2
abundance: .

CDR3aa: CASRRDNNEKLFF
CDR3nt: TGTGCCAGCAGACGGGATAATAATGAAAAACTGTTTTTT
j_gene: TRBJ1-4
v_gene: TRBV27
d_gene: .
abundance: few

CDR3aa: CASRAGTVSYEQYF
CDR3nt: TGTGCCAGCAGGGCCGGGACAGTGTCCTACGAGCAGTACTTC
j_gene: TRBJ2-7
v_gene: TRBV2
d_gene: TRBD1
abundance: .

CDR3aa: CASRDWGGETQYF
CDR3nt: TGCGCCAGCAGAGATTGGGGCGGAGAGACCCAGTACTTC
j_gene: TRBJ2-5
v_gene: TRBV5-1
d_gene: .
abundance: .

CDR3aa: CASSLVGQRVEAFF
CDR3nt: TGCGCCAGCAGCTTGGTTGGGCAGAGAGTTGAAGCTTTCTTT
j_gene: TRBJ1-1
v_gene: TRBV5-1
d_gene: .
abundance: .

CDR3aa: CASSVRTSAGGDTQYF
CDR3nt: TGTGCCAGCAGTGTAAGGACTAGCGCCGGGGGGGATACGCAGTATTTT
j_gene: TRBJ2-3
v_gene: TRBV2
d_gene: TRBD2
abundance: .

CDR3aa: CASSQDRVREKLFF
CDR3nt: TGTGCCAGCAGCCAGGACAGGGTTCGTGAAAAACTGTTTTTT
j_gene: TRBJ1-4
v_gene: TRBV7-2
d_gene: TRBD1
abundance: .

CDR3aa: CASNPPGRNTEAFF
CDR3nt: TGTGCCAGCAACCCTCCCGGTCGGAACACTGAAGCTTTCTTT
j_gene: TRBJ1-1
v_gene: TRBV28
d_gene: .
abundance: .

CDR3aa: CASSESGETQYF
CDR3nt: TGCGCCAGCAGTGAGTCGGGAGAGACCCAGTACTTC
j_gene: TRBJ2-5
v_gene: TRBV10-2
d_gene: .
abundance: .

CDR3aa: CASSVGGSGGATDTQYF
CDR3nt: TGTGCCAGCAGCGTAGGAGGTTCCGGGGGGGCCACAGATACGCAGTATTTT
j_gene: TRBJ2-3
v_gene: TRBV9
d_gene: TRBD2
abundance: .

CDR3aa: CASSYSDLRVGEQYF
CDR3nt: TGTGCCAGCAGTTACTCGGACTTAAGGGTGGGCGAGCAGTACTTC
j_gene: TRBJ2-7
v_gene: TRBV6-5
d_gene: .
abundance: .

CDR3aa: CASSLARLAGGIGETQYF
CDR3nt: TGTGCCAGCAGCTTGGCGCGACTAGCGGGGGGCATCGGGGAGACCCAGTACTTC
j_gene: TRBJ2-5
v_gene: TRBV5-8
d_gene: TRBD2
abundance: once

CDR3aa: CASSPREGVDTEAFF
CDR3nt: TGTGCCAGCTCACCAAGGGAGGGGGTGGACACTGAAGCTTTCTTT
j_gene: TRBJ1-1
v_gene: TRBV18
d_gene: .
abundance: .

CDR3aa: CSPAGRETQYF
CDR3nt: TGCAGTCCCGCGGGCCGGGAGACCCAGTACTTC
j_gene: TRBJ2-5
v_gene: TRBV20-1
d_gene: .
abundance: .

CDR3aa: CASSVDPSGSYEQYF
CDR3nt: TGTGCCAGCAGCGTAGACCCTAGCGGGAGCTACGAGCAGTACTTC
j_gene: TRBJ2-7
v_gene: TRBV9
d_gene: TRBD2
abundance: .

CDR3aa: CACKTVGYEQYF
CDR3nt: TGTGCCTGTAAGACGGTCGGCTACGAGCAGTACTTC
j_gene: TRBJ2-7
v_gene: TRBV30
d_gene: .
abundance: .

CDR3aa: CASSGGQDSSYNEQFF
CDR3nt: TGTGCCAGCAGTGGTGGACAGGATAGCTCCTACAATGAGCAGTTCTTC
j_gene: TRBJ2-1
v_gene: TRBV28
d_gene: TRBD1
abundance: .

CDR3aa: CASSYGGGSYNEQFF
CDR3nt: TGTGCCAGCAGTTATGGAGGGGGCTCCTACAATGAGCAGTTCTTC
j_gene: TRBJ2-1
v_gene: TRBV6-5
d_gene: .
abundance: .

CDR3aa: CASSLEGGEQYF
CDR3nt: TGTGCCAGCAGCTTAGAGGGTGGAGAGCAGTACTTC
j_gene: TRBJ2-7
v_gene: TRBV11-2
d_gene: .
abundance: .

CDR3aa: CASSLRGSPSTDTQYF
CDR3nt: TGCGCCAGCAGCTTAAGGGGGTCCCCTAGCACAGATACGCAGTATTTT
j_gene: TRBJ2-3
v_gene: TRBV5-1
d_gene: .
abundance: once

CDR3aa: CASSLGTGGMNEQYF
CDR3nt: TGTGCCAGCAGCTTAGGGACAGGGGGTATGAACGAGCAGTACTTC
j_gene: TRBJ2-7
v_gene: TRBV7-6
d_gene: TRBD1
abundance: .

CDR3aa: CASSLEGFGGDAFF
CDR3nt: TGCGCCAGCAGCTTGGAGGGTTTCGGAGGGGATGCTTTCTTT
j_gene: TRBJ1-1
v_gene: TRBV5-1
d_gene: .
abundance: .

CDR3aa: CASSLPAGGSEQYF
CDR3nt: TGTGCCAGCAGTTTGCCGGCGGGGGGGTCCGAGCAGTACTTC
j_gene: TRBJ2-7
v_gene: TRBV27
d_gene: TRBD2
abundance: .

CDR3aa: CASSLGAEETQYF
CDR3nt: TGCGCCAGCAGCTTGGGGGCCGAAGAGACCCAGTACTTC
j_gene: TRBJ2-5
v_gene: TRBV5-1
d_gene: .
abundance: .

CDR3aa: CASSDGGSTDTQYF
CDR3nt: TGTGCCAGCAGTGATGGGGGTAGCACAGATACGCAGTATTTT
j_gene: TRBJ2-3
v_gene: TRBV6-4
d_gene: .
abundance: once